The 5 T cell receptor beta chains listed next were all sequenced from one sample in a study of cytomegalovirus exposure and HLA in healthy donors. Some clones are missing from TCRdb's copy, which holds only in-frame ones; the method was immunoSEQ multiplex PCR. The data hold approximately 170,000 clones, with roughly nine tenths observed a single time. What was sequenced was PBMCs. The receptor source for this set is a woman younger than 30 in good health and CMV-seropositive.

The chain joins TRBV2 to TRBJ2-5; 8 positions match TRBD2. V was pared by 6 bases and J by 4 bases, with 25 bases of the junction left unmatched. Germline values: CDR1 SNHLY, CDR2 FYNNEI. This CDR3 has 20 amino acids. The CDR3 DNA is TGTGCCAGCAGCTCCAGCTGGGTGGCGGGGGGCCACGAGGAGAGAGAGACCCAGTACTTC. This gives the protein CASSSSWVAGGHEERETQYF.

The chain recombines TRBV28 with TRBJ1-1, with a tentative D call TRBD1 (6 bases). Between the trimmed V and J ends, which lost 5 bases and 5 bases, there was a span of 15 bases. This CDR3 has 14 residues. The V gene's germline CDR1 is MDHEN and CDR2 SYDVKM. The CDR3 here is CASSPNTGRTEAFF. CDR3 in DNA: TGTGCCAGCAGTCCGAATACAGGGCGTACTGAAGCTTTCTTT.

This clone was picked up one time. The chain links TRBV4-2 to TRBJ2-1; 11 bases line up with TRBD2. The CDR3 totals 16 residues. With 5 bases clipped from V and 2 bases from J, the junction kept 5 bases outside the gene matches. CDR1 LGHNA and CDR2 YNFKEQ come from the germline V gene. The CDR3 DNA reads TGTGCCAGCAGCAATAGCGGGAGGGCCGCCTACAATGAGCAGTTCTTC. Translated, it gives CASSNSGRAAYNEQFF.

The chain links TRBV27 to TRBJ2-1, with D maybe TRBD1 (5 bases). The length of the CDR3 is 16 residues. Germline V gene sequence: CDR1 MNHEY, CDR2 SMNVEV (reference sequence). Trimming pared 8 bases from V and 8 bases from J, leaving 25 bases between. The CDR3 sequence is CASVSQGAVRGHEQFF. In DNA form, the CDR3 reads TGTGCCAGCGTATCCCAAGGGGCGGTGAGAGGTCATGAGCAGTTCTTC.

The chain joins TRBV9 to TRBJ2-7; possible D gene TRBD1, 5 bases. This CDR3 has 15 residues. V was clipped by 1 base and J by 0 bases, with 11 bases between them. Germline V gene data show CDR1 as SGDLS and CDR2 as YYNGEE. The CDR3 sequence: CASSVTQGPSYEQYF. The CDR3 DNA sequence: TGTGCCAGCAGCGTAACCCAGGGTCCCTCCTACGAGCAGTACTTC.